The 25 T cell receptor beta chains below were found in one sample sequenced in a study of blood T cell repertoires in COVID-19. Sequencing used immunoSEQ multiplex PCR; TCRdb keeps in-frame clones, though not all of them. This sample has around 150,000 clones, with approximately 84% found just once. Source material: peripheral blood. Receptors were obtained from a woman aged 60-75 years with acute or convalescent COVID-19.

The gene calls are TRBV3-1 (or the pseudogene TRBV3-2) and TRBJ2-5; 8 bases fit TRBD1. Trimming removed 4 bases from V and 3 bases from J; junction bases left unmatched: 1. The CDR3 runs 13 residues. The germline CDR1 and CDR2 sequences are LGHDT and YNNKEL (reference sequence). The CDR3 region is CASSRDRKETQYF. In DNA form, the CDR3 reads TGTGCCAGCAGCCGGGACAGGAAAGAGACCCAGTACTTC.

The V and J genes are TRBV28 and TRBJ1-2; 8 nucleotides agree with TRBD1. CDR3 length: 14 amino acids. V shed 3 bases and J 3 bases; nucleotides not matched to a gene: 3. Germline V CDR1 and CDR2: MDHEN, SYDVKM. CDR3: CASSFRDRHYGYTF. The CDR3 coding sequence is TGTGCCAGCAGTTTTCGGGACAGGCACTATGGCTACACCTTC.

This chain uses TRBV11-2 with TRBJ2-7, with D possibly matching TRBD2 (5 bases). CDR3 length: 14 residues. Germline-derived CDR1 and CDR2 are SGHAT and FQNNGV. With 4 bases removed from V and 6 bases from J, the gap between germline ends came to 16 bases. The CDR3 loop is CASSSYTTGSEQYF. CDR3 nucleotide sequence: TGTGCCAGCAGCTCCTACACTACGGGAAGCGAGCAGTACTTC. The whole variable domain, filled in from reference TRBV11-2 and TRBJ2-7, reads EAGVAQSPRYKIIEKRQSVAFWCNPISGHATLYWYQQILGQGPKLLIQFQNNGVVDDSQLPKDRFSAERLKGVDSTLKIQPAKLEDSAVYLCASSSYTTGSEQYFGPGTRLTVT.

The rearrangement uses TRBV9 and TRBJ2-2; 10 bases fit TRBD2. The germline V gene encodes CDR1 SGDLS and CDR2 YYNGEE. The CDR3 totals 17 residues. V trimming: 4 bases; J trimming: 6 bases; junction bases outside the gene matches: 12. This chain's CDR3 is CASSPRGLALLSGELFF. The CDR3 region has the DNA TGTGCCAGCAGCCCACGGGGACTAGCGCTACTTTCCGGGGAGCTGTTTTTT.

This clone was picked up one time. At one boundary the junction diverges from the germline segment, which might be a read error. The V call is TRBV18, the J call TRBJ1-1; D not resolved. CDR1 KGHSH and CDR2 LQKENI come from the germline V gene. The CDR3 runs to 15 residues. The DNA of the CDR3 is TGTGCCAGCTCACCACCGTCTTGGAGGAACAATGAAGCTTTCTTT. Its protein is CASSPPSWRNNEAFF. The entire variable domain, with the rest obtained from reference TRBV18 and TRBJ1-1, is as follows: NAGVMQNPRHLVRRRGQEARLRCSPMKGHSHVYWYRQLPEEGLKFMVYLQKENIIDESGMPKERFSAEFPKEGPSILRIQQVVRGDSAAYFCASSPPSWRNNEAFFGQGTRLTVV.

The chain couples TRBV19 to TRBJ2-2, with TRBD2 matching over 12 bases. Germline values: CDR1 LNHDA, CDR2 SQIVND (reference sequence). This CDR3 region has 16 residues. The V segment lost 5 bases and the J segment 3 bases; nucleotides outside the gene matches: 4. The CDR3 bases are TGTGCCAGTAGTCTAGCGGGAGGGCCTGACACCGGGGAGCTGTTTTTT. It translates to CASSLAGGPDTGELFF.

The J gene is TRBJ1-4, the V gene TRBV28, with 9 bases identical to TRBD1. Germline lookup yields CDR1 MDHEN and CDR2 SYDVKM. V dropped 6 bases and J dropped 8; count of bases not matched to a gene: 10. The CDR3 is made up of 15 amino acids. CDR3 in DNA: TGTGCCAGCAGCCCTTCCACAGGGGGCTTGGAAAAACTGTTTTTT. It specifies CASSPSTGGLEKLFF. Based on the CDR3 plus reference TRBV28 and TRBJ1-4, the full variable domain is DVKVTQSSRYLVKRTGEKVFLECVQDMDHENMFWYRQDPGLGLRLIYFSYDVKMKEKGDIPEGYSVSREKKERFSLILESASTNQTSMYLCASSPSTGGLEKLFFGSGTQLSVL.

The J gene is TRBJ2-1, the V gene TRBV4-3; the D gene is possibly TRBD2 (5 bases). V shed 0 bases and J shed 2 bases, with 17 bases lying between them. The V gene's germline CDR1 is LGHNA and CDR2 YSLEER. The CDR3 spans 18 residues. CDR3 loop: CASSQDPNRAAPYNEQFF. CDR3 sequence (DNA): TGCGCCAGCAGCCAAGACCCCAACAGAGCGGCCCCCTACAATGAGCAGTTCTTC.

This chain connects TRBV9 to TRBJ1-5, with D perhaps matching TRBD1 (6 bases). Germline V CDR1 and CDR2: SGDLS, YYNGEE. The length of the CDR3 is 15 residues. V dropped 4 bases and J dropped 1 base, with 12 bases sitting between them. The chain's CDR3 is CASSLGHQSNQPQHF. CDR3 in DNA: TGTGCCAGCAGCCTGGGACATCAGAGCAATCAGCCCCAGCATTTT.

The chain joins TRBV11-2 to TRBJ2-7; the D is unclear. The germline V gene encodes CDR1 SGHAT and CDR2 FQNNGV. This CDR3 is 12 amino acids long. Trimming pared 2 bases from V and 2 bases from J, leaving 4 bases between. Here the CDR3 reads CASSLNTYEQYF. The CDR3 DNA reads TGTGCCAGCAGCTTAAATACCTACGAGCAGTACTTC.

The V and J genes are TRBV2 and TRBJ1-6; 10 bases line up with TRBD1. V shed 9 bases, J shed 4 bases, and the junction held 6 bases outside the gene matches. This CDR3 spans 15 amino acids. Per germline, CDR1 SNHLY and CDR2 FYNNEI. Here the CDR3 DNA reads TGTGCCAGTTCCGGGACAGGGGTGTATAATTCACCCCTCCACTTT. Protein product: CASSGTGVYNSPLHF.

The J gene is TRBJ2-7, the V gene TRBV11-1, with 7 bases aligning to TRBD2. The germline gives CDR1 SGHAT, CDR2 FQDESV (reference sequence). This CDR3 is built from 15 residues. V was pared by 4 bases and J by 7 bases, with 13 bases of the junction left unmatched. The CDR3 region is CASSSTRLAHEEQYF. DNA of the CDR3: TGTGCCAGCAGCTCCACCCGACTAGCCCATGAGGAGCAGTACTTC.

The chain has TRBV3-1 (or the pseudogene TRBV3-2) and TRBJ1-6, with TRBD1 identical over 8 bases. The CDR3 covers 15 residues. Germline V gene data show CDR1 as LGHDT and CDR2 as YNNKEL (reference sequence). Trimming at V came to 4 bases and at J to 9 bases, leaving 8 bases not matched to a gene. The DNA for the CDR3 is TGTGCCAGCAGCCCAGGGGGCTGGGGGCTTTCACCCCTCCACTTT. Protein: CASSPGGWGLSPLHF.

This clone was counted only a few times. The rearrangement joins TRBV28 to TRBJ1-2, with 11 bases identical to TRBD1. This CDR3 spans 15 amino acids. CDR1 and CDR2 from the germline V gene are MDHEN and SYDVKM. The ends lost 5 bases at V and 4 bases at J; junction bases unmatched: 6. The CDR3 here is CASSAWTGGSYGYTF. As DNA, the CDR3 is TGTGCCAGCAGTGCCTGGACAGGGGGCAGCTATGGCTACACCTTC.

The chain recombines TRBV25-1 with TRBJ2-1; 7 bases fit TRBD1. This CDR3 is 17 amino acids long. Trimming cost V 3 bases and J 0 bases; bases outside gene matches: 8. Germline values: CDR1 MGHDK, CDR2 SYGVNS. DNA of the CDR3: TGTGCCAGCAGTGACGACAGGGTACGAATCTCCTACAATGAGCAGTTCTTC. Translation gives CASSDDRVRISYNEQFF.

The chain links TRBV12-1 to TRBJ2-7; TRBD2 is taken as the D call from the table, unchecked against the DNA. TRBV12-1 is designated a pseudogene. The CDR3 sequence is 19 residues long. The CDR3 DNA is TGTGCCAGCGGCAAGGCCAGGCGGGCTAGCGGGAGGACATCCTACGAGCAGTACTTC. Residues: CASGKARRASGRTSYEQYF.

The gene calls are TRBV11-3 and TRBJ2-2; D remains ambiguous. Per the germline V gene, CDR1 is SGHNT and CDR2 is YENEEA. V lost 0 bases and J lost 3, with 8 bases in between. The CDR3 spans 15 residues. CDR3: CASSLDLSHTGELFF. The CDR3 nucleotides read TGTGCCAGCAGCTTAGATCTCTCCCACACCGGGGAGCTGTTTTTT.

V usage is TRBV6-6 and J usage is TRBJ2-3; 7 bases match TRBD2. Looked up from germline, CDR1 is MNHNY and CDR2 is SVGAGI (reference sequence). V dropped 5 bases and J dropped 0; count of bases not matched to a gene: 11. CDR3 size: 17 residues. In DNA form, the CDR3 reads TGTGCCAGCAGTCCCACTACGTGGGGGGGTAGCACAGATACGCAGTATTTT. Translated: CASSPTTWGGSTDTQYF.

There are a few counts of this clone. CDR3 in DNA: TGTGCCTGGACGACCGGGGTCGGGGGTGCTTTCTTT. Protein product: CAWTTGVGGAFF. V is TRBV30 and J is TRBJ1-1; maybe TRBD1 (5 bases). The CDR3 sequence is 12 residues long. Deletions cut 4 bases from V and 11 bases from J, with 17 bases between. Germline V gives CDR1 GTSNPN, CDR2 SVGIG (reference sequence). The full variable domain, in which reference TRBV30 and TRBJ1-1 provide the parts outside the CDR3, is SQTIHQWPATLVQPVGSPLSLECTVEGTSNPNLYWYRQAAGRGLQLLFYSVGIGQISSEVPQNLSASRPQDRQFILSSKKLLLSDSGFYLCAWTTGVGGAFFGQGTRLTVV.

The genes are TRBV11-3 and TRBJ2-7, with D possibly TRBD1 on 5 matching bases. The CDR3 length is 13 residues. V was trimmed by 5 bases and J by 5 bases, leaving 13 bases between them. Germline CDR1 is SGHNT and CDR2 is YENEEA. Written as DNA, the CDR3 is TGTGCCAGCAGCGCCAGGGTGAGCGACGAGCAGTACTTC. Translating gives CASSARVSDEQYF.

This clone appeared a few times. J is TRBJ1-1 and V is TRBV7-8; D not certain. Germline V gene lookup returns CDR1 SGHVS and CDR2 FQNEAQ. CDR3 length equals 14 residues. Trimming removed 2 bases from V and 0 bases from J, with 7 bases in between. The CDR3 DNA follows: TGTGCCAGCAGCTTAAGGGAGATGAACACTGAAGCTTTCTTT. Encoded protein: CASSLREMNTEAFF. The complete variable domain, with remaining parts taken from reference TRBV7-8 and TRBJ1-1, reads GAGVSQSPRYKVAKRGQDVALRCDPISGHVSLFWYQQALGQGPEFLTYFQNEAQLDKSGLPSDRFFAERPEGSVSTLKIQRTQQEDSAVYLCASSLREMNTEAFFGQGTRLTVV.

The J gene is TRBJ2-3, the V gene TRBV7-6; the match to TRBD2 covers 10 bases. The length of the CDR3 is 16 residues. J was trimmed by 5 bases and V by 3 bases; bases with no gene match: 8. The V gene's germline CDR1 is SGHVS and CDR2 FNYEAQ. CDR3 sequence: CASSFSAGGPRDTQYF. DNA of the CDR3: TGTGCCAGCAGCTTTTCAGCGGGAGGGCCGAGAGATACGCAGTATTTT.

The chain carries TRBV28 and TRBJ2-3, with D maybe TRBD2 (6 bases). V was trimmed by 3 bases and J by 2 bases, leaving 12 bases between them. This CDR3 is 15 amino acids long. Germline CDR1 reads MDHEN; CDR2 reads SYDVKM. The CDR3 spells CASSFRDSVTDTQYF. The CDR3 nucleotides are TGTGCCAGCAGTTTTAGGGACTCTGTCACAGATACGCAGTATTTT.

V and J are TRBV19 and TRBJ1-1, with D uncertain. Germline loops: CDR1 LNHDA, CDR2 SQIVND (reference sequence). This CDR3 is built from 14 residues. Trimming shortened V by 3 bases and J by 3 bases, and 11 bases separated the two germline ends. CDR3 in amino acids: CASSMPSRHTEAFF. DNA of the CDR3: TGTGCCAGTAGTATGCCATCGCGCCACACTGAAGCTTTCTTT.

The V gene is TRBV29-1, the J gene TRBJ2-7, with 8 positions matching TRBD1. Germline CDR1 and CDR2: SQVTM and ANQGSEA. Germline trimming cut 7 bases from V and 7 bases from J; bases unmatched to any gene: 9. The length of the CDR3 is 12 residues. The CDR3 loop reads CSAVQGAREQYF. CDR3 DNA sequence: TGCAGCGCCGTCCAGGGGGCGAGAGAGCAGTACTTC.